The 4 T cell receptor beta chains presented below share a single source sample, sequenced in a study of response to subunit inactivated influenza vaccine. TCRdb independently ran MiXCR on the RT-PCR reads; one entry per CDR3 protein. The sample consists of hundreds of thousands of distinct CDR3 sequences, 11% of them appearing once. This same sample was also part of a study on T cells expressing NK-cell markers. That investigation notes: What made the TCR beta cDNA was 5'RACE template switching with UMIs.

This specimen was PBMCs from blood, taken on the day of vaccination. Receptors originate from a man aged 50 to 60 who received an inactivated influenza vaccine.

This clonotype was seen ten or more times. The chain uses TRBV7-9 and TRBJ2-2; TRBD1 matches 11 bases. The J segment lost 5 bases and the V segment lost 5 bases, leaving 7 bases of the junction unmatched. Germline V gene data show CDR1 as SEHNR and CDR2 as FQNEAQ (reference sequence). The CDR3 loop spans 16 amino acids. The CDR3 DNA is TGTGCCAGCAGCCCCCGGGACAGGGGGAATACCGGGGAGCTGTTTTTT. Amino acid sequence: CASSPRDRGNTGELFF.

The sample holds a few counts of this clonotype. The V call is TRBV6-1, the J call TRBJ2-1; TRBD1 aligns across 10 bases. Per germline, CDR1 MNHNS and CDR2 SASEGT. The CDR3 covers 15 residues. V lost 6 bases, J lost 6 bases, and 8 bases stayed unmatched. The CDR3 protein is CASSSGQGYINEQFF. The CDR3 region has the DNA TGTGCCAGCAGCTCGGGACAGGGGTATATCAATGAGCAGTTCTTC.

The chain recombines TRBV5-4 with TRBJ2-1, with unresolved D. This CDR3 has 15 amino acids. The germline V and J ends were trimmed by 6 bases and 4 bases, with 17 bases remaining between them. Germline CDR1 reads SGHNT; CDR2 reads YYREEE (reference sequence). The chain's CDR3 is CASTVMGGKYNEQFF. The CDR3 region has the DNA TGTGCCAGCACCGTTATGGGTGGAAAGTACAATGAGCAGTTCTTC.

At least ten counts were recorded for this clonotype. CDR3 loop: CASSFSGFGYGYTF. In nucleotides, the CDR3 is TGTGCCAGCAGTTTTTCGGGGTTTGGCTATGGCTACACCTTC. J is TRBJ1-2 and V is TRBV12-3 or TRBV12-4; unclear D gene. The ends were cut back, 3 bases at V and 4 bases at J, with 12 bases in the middle. The CDR3 loop spans 14 amino acids.